This T cell receptor beta chain was sequenced during a study of chemoradiotherapy in HPV16-positive cancers. Study outcomes and limitations: Functional assays defining HPV-specific T cells used only a couple of HPV16-positive patients. Non-HPV-specific T cells did not expand in tumors during treatment, whereas candidate HPV-specific clones and E7-related motifs did.

Clones were read by immunoSEQ multiplex PCR, and TCRdb kept only the in-frame ones, dropping some. The data show over 30,000 clones, 80% seen once. The V gene lost 5 bases and the J gene lost 6 bases, with 13 bases spanning the gap. The length of the CDR3 is 14 residues. In germline, CDR1 is SGHTA, CDR2 FQGTGA. About this clone: Antigen: not known.

The receptor was isolated from a human donor with HPV-associated anogenital cancer. V gene TRBV7-3 combines with J gene TRBJ2-2; no definite D call. The specimen comprised blood, sampled from a patient who underwent chemoradiotherapy. CDR3 amino acids: CASSPSLGSGELFF. CDR3 nucleotide sequence: TGTGCCAGCAGCCCCAGTCTCGGGTCCGGGGAGCTGTTTTTT. Together with reference TRBV7-3 and TRBJ2-2, the CDR3 gives the full variable domain: GAGVSQTPSNKVTEKGKYVELRCDPISGHTALYWYRQSLGQGPEFLIYFQGTGAADDSGLPNDRFFAVRPEGSVSTLKIQRTERGDSAVYLCASSPSLGSGELFFGEGSRLTVL.